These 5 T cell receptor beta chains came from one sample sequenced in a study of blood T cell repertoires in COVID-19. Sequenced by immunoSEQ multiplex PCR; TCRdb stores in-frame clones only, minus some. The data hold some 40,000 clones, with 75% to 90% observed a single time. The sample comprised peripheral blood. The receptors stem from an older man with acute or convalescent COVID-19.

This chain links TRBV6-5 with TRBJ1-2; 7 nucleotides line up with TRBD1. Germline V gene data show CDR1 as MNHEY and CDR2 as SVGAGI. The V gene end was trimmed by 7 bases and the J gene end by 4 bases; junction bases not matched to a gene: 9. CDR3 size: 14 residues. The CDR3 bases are TGTGCCAGCAAGACTGACAGGGACCGCTATGGCTACACCTTC. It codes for CASKTDRDRYGYTF.

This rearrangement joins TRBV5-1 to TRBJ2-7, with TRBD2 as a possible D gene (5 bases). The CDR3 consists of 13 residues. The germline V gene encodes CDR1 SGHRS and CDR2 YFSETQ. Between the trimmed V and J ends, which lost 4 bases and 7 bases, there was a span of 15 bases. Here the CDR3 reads CASSPITRREQYF. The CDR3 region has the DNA TGCGCCAGCAGCCCTATTACGAGGAGGGAGCAGTACTTC.

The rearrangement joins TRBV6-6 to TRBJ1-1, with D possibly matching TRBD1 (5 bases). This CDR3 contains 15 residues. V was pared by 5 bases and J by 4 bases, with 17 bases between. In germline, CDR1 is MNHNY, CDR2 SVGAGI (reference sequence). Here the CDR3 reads CASSNWNGGITEAFF. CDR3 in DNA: TGTGCCAGCAGTAATTGGAATGGGGGGATCACTGAAGCTTTCTTT.

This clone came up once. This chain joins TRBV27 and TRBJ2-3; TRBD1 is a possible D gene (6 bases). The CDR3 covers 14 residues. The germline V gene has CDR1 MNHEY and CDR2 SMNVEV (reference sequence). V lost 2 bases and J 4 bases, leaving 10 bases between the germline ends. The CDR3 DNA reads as TGTGCCAGCAGTTTAAACAGGGTGGCAGATACGCAGTATTTT. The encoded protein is CASSLNRVADTQYF.

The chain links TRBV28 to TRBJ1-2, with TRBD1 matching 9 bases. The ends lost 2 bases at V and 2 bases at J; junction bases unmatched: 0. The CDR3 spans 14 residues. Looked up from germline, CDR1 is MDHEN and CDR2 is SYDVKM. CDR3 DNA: TGTGCCAGCAGTTTAGGGACAGGGAACTATGGCTACACCTTC. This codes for CASSLGTGNYGYTF.